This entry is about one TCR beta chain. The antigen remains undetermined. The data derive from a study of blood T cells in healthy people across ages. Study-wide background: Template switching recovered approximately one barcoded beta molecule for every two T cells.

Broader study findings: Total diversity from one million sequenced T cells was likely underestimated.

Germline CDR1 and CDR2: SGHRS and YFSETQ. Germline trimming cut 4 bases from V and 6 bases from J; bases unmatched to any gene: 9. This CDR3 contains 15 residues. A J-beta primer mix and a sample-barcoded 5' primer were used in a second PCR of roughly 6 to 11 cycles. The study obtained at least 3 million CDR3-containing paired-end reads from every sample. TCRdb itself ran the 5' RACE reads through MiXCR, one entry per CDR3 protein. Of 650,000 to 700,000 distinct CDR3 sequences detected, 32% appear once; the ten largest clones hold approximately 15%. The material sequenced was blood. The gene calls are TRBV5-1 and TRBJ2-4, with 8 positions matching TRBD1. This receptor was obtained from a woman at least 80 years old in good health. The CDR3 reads CASSRPGQEANIQYF. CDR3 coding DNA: TGCGCCAGCAGCCGACCGGGACAGGAGGCAAACATTCAGTACTTC.